A single sample is the source of the 24 T cell receptor beta chains below, sequenced in a study of T-cell memory formation after mild COVID-19. Using its own MiXCR run on the 5' RACE reads, TCRdb lists one record per CDR3 protein. There are under 250,000 distinct CDR3 sequences in the sample; over 8.5% occur only once, and around 20% lies in the top ten. Material for sequencing was PBMCs or a T cell subset sorted from them (not recorded which). The source is a man between 18 and 29 years old who had mild COVID-19 (a few samples of this study predate the infection). Cell type and time point are not known.

V and J are TRBV20-1 and TRBJ2-2; 12 positions agree with TRBD1. The CDR3 has 17 amino acids. The germline gives CDR1 DFQATT, CDR2 SNEGSKA (reference sequence). Trimming took 2 bases from V and 5 from J; bases not matched to a gene: 9. The CDR3 coding sequence is TGCAGTGCTAGACACCAGAGGGACAGGGGGCTGACCGGGGAGCTGTTTTTT. It encodes CSARHQRDRGLTGELFF.

The genes are TRBV18 and TRBJ2-3, with 8 positions matching TRBD2. CDR1 is KGHSH, CDR2 LQKENI, per germline. Trimming cost V 2 bases and J 0 bases; bases outside gene matches: 1. CDR3 length: 15 residues. The CDR3 sequence: CASSPASGSTDTQYF. CDR3 nucleotide sequence: TGTGCCAGCTCACCAGCTAGCGGGAGCACAGATACGCAGTATTTT. The full variable domain, rest sourced from reference TRBV18 and TRBJ2-3, is NAGVMQNPRHLVRRRGQEARLRCSPMKGHSHVYWYRQLPEEGLKFMVYLQKENIIDESGMPKERFSAEFPKEGPSILRIQQVVRGDSAAYFCASSPASGSTDTQYFGPGTRLTVL.

The chain has TRBV4-2 and TRBJ1-1; 7 bases map to TRBD1. J was trimmed by 4 bases and V by 5 bases; bases with no gene match: 10. The CDR3 runs to 15 residues. Germline lookup yields CDR1 LGHNA and CDR2 YNFKEQ. CDR3 sequence (DNA): TGTGCCAGCAGCGCACCACAGGGGATATTCACTGAAGCTTTCTTT. Amino acid sequence: CASSAPQGIFTEAFF.

The V gene is TRBV7-8, the J gene TRBJ2-4; D tentatively fits TRBD1 or TRBD2 (5 bases each). Deletions cut 1 base from V and 1 base from J, with 11 bases between. The CDR3 is 16 amino acids. Germline assignment: CDR1 SGHVS and CDR2 FQNEAQ. This CDR3 is CASSLGGAGAKNIQYF. In DNA, the CDR3 is TGTGCCAGCAGCTTAGGAGGGGCAGGTGCCAAAAACATTCAGTACTTC.

In its sample, this clonotype was seen many times. The rearrangement links TRBV20-1 to TRBJ2-7; 8 bases line up with TRBD1. The trim removed 5 bases at V and 1 base at J, leaving 7 bases unmatched. This CDR3 contains 14 residues. Germline V CDR1 and CDR2: DFQATT, SNEGSKA (reference sequence). This CDR3 reads CSAVRDRQSYEQYF. CDR3 bases: TGCAGTGCTGTCCGGGACAGGCAATCCTACGAGCAGTACTTC.

This clonotype occurred a few times. The J gene is TRBJ1-3, the V gene TRBV7-2; D possibly corresponds to TRBD1 (5 bases). Per the germline V gene, CDR1 is SGHTA and CDR2 is FQGNSA. CDR3 length: 14 amino acids. Between the trimmed V and J ends, which lost 3 bases and 1 base, there was a span of 7 bases. As DNA, the CDR3 is TGTGCCAGCAGCTTCGACAGTTCTGGAAACACCATATATTTT. It translates to CASSFDSSGNTIYF. The whole variable domain, remainder taken from reference TRBV7-2 and TRBJ1-3, is GAGVSQSPSNKVTEKGKDVELRCDPISGHTALYWYRQSLGQGLEFLIYFQGNSAPDKSGLPSDRFSAERTGGSVSTLTIQRTQQEDSAVYLCASSFDSSGNTIYFGEGSWLTVV.

The table lists this clonotype with a few counts. The J gene is TRBJ1-6, the V gene TRBV6-6; D ambiguous. This CDR3 has 14 residues. V lost 5 bases and J lost 9, with 14 bases in between. The germline gives CDR1 MNHNY, CDR2 SVGAGI (reference sequence). In DNA form, the CDR3 reads TGTGCCAGCAGTCCGGGCCCATCGGGTTCACCCCTCCACTTT. This sequence encodes CASSPGPSGSPLHF.

The rearrangement links TRBV5-1 to TRBJ2-3, with TRBD2 identical over 12 bases. CDR3 size: 19 residues. Germline V gives CDR1 SGHRS, CDR2 YFSETQ. V lost 4 bases, J lost 0 bases, and 12 bases stayed unmatched. CDR3 loop: CASSLPLLAGGPSTDTQYF. CDR3 in DNA: TGCGCCAGCAGCCTACCGCTACTAGCGGGGGGACCTAGCACAGATACGCAGTATTTT.

V is TRBV7-3 and J is TRBJ2-7, with TRBD1 identical over 9 bases. The CDR3 length is 14 residues. Germline CDR1 is SGHTA and CDR2 is FQGTGA. V shed 5 bases and J 2 bases; nucleotides not matched to a gene: 4. CDR3 DNA: TGTGCCAGCAGCAGGGACAGGGCAGCCTACGAGCAGTACTTC. Translated: CASSRDRAAYEQYF.

This clonotype occurred a few times. The chain employs TRBV5-6 and TRBJ2-1; the match to TRBD1 covers 10 bases. J lost 7 bases, V lost 4 bases, and 8 bases had no gene match. The CDR3 consists of 15 residues. The germline CDR1 and CDR2 sequences are SGHDT and YYEEEE. As DNA, the CDR3 is TGTGCCAGCAGCCTGGGACAGGGGTTGTTTAATGAGCAGTTCTTC. Protein sequence: CASSLGQGLFNEQFF.

This chain links TRBV5-1 with TRBJ1-1, with D uncertain. The CDR3 length is 13 residues. Trimming pared 0 bases from V and 5 bases from J, leaving 8 bases between. CDR1 is SGHRS and CDR2 is YFSETQ in the germline V gene. The CDR3 nucleotides are TGCGCCAGCAGCTTGGAGACGCCGACTGAAGCTTTCTTT. The encoded protein is CASSLETPTEAFF.

The chain joins TRBV7-2 to TRBJ2-3; 10 bases fit TRBD1. The CDR3 extends over 16 amino acids. Germline V gene lookup returns CDR1 SGHTA and CDR2 FQGNSA. V dropped 5 bases and J dropped 1; count of bases not matched to a gene: 6. The CDR3 coding sequence is TGTGCCAGCAGCCCGAGGACAGGGGGTCGCACAGATACGCAGTATTTT. It codes for CASSPRTGGRTDTQYF.

This clonotype was counted between two and nine times. This rearrangement joins TRBV7-2 to TRBJ1-2; D is unclear. This CDR3 spans 16 amino acids. The germline gives CDR1 SGHTA, CDR2 FQGNSA. Trimming cost V 6 bases and J 1 base, with 18 bases left between them. CDR3 protein: CASSFSRTLINYGYTF. The CDR3 coding sequence is TGTGCCAGCAGTTTCTCTCGGACGCTTATTAACTATGGCTACACCTTC.

This clonotype was counted a few times. The chain couples TRBV27 to TRBJ1-1, with D possibly TRBD1 on 5 matching bases. With 7 bases removed from V and 3 bases from J, the gap between germline ends came to 18 bases. CDR3 size: 15 residues. Germline CDR1 is MNHEY and CDR2 is SMNVEV (reference sequence). The CDR3 coding sequence is TGTGCCAGCACCTGGGGGGGGGACGGGGACACTGAAGCTTTCTTT. It specifies CASTWGGDGDTEAFF.

This clonotype was recorded a few times. This chain joins TRBV6-5 and TRBJ2-7, with D hard to call. CDR1 and CDR2 (germline): MNHEY, SVGAGI. Trimming pared 5 bases from V and 7 bases from J, leaving 18 bases between. The CDR3 is made up of 14 amino acids. CDR3 loop: CASSPARLLGEQYF. The CDR3 DNA sequence: TGTGCCAGCAGTCCCGCGAGGCTCCTGGGAGAGCAGTACTTC.

This sequence joins TRBV4-1 and TRBJ2-5, with TRBD1 identical over 11 bases. CDR3 size: 15 residues. The germline gives CDR1 MGHRA, CDR2 YSYEKL. Trimming removed 6 bases from V and 4 bases from J; junction bases left unmatched: 7. CDR3 amino acids: CASRPGQGARETQYF. The CDR3 DNA reads as TGCGCCAGCAGGCCAGGACAGGGGGCGAGAGAGACCCAGTACTTC.

The genes are TRBV29-1 and TRBJ2-7, with D uncertain. This CDR3 is built from 13 residues. Trimming removed 2 bases from V and 0 bases from J, with 8 bases in between. CDR1 and CDR2 (germline): SQVTM, ANQGSEA. The CDR3 region is CSVELPSSYEQYF. The CDR3 DNA reads TGCAGCGTTGAACTGCCCAGCTCCTACGAGCAGTACTTC.

This clonotype was seen a few times. CDR3 amino acids: CASSWGRGNSPLHF. The CDR3 bases are TGTGCCAGCAGCTGGGGCAGGGGGAATTCACCCCTCCACTTT. The gene calls are TRBV5-4 and TRBJ1-6; 7 nucleotides agree with TRBD1. The V and J ends lost 3 bases and 7 bases, in that order; junction bases with no gene match: 4. The CDR3 length is 14 residues. In germline, CDR1 is SGHNT, CDR2 YYREEE (reference sequence).

Only a few counts were recorded for this clonotype. The CDR3 coding sequence is TGTGCCAGCAGCTCTGCGCTAGCGAGGCTGGATGAGCAGTTCTTC. This gives the protein CASSSALARLDEQFF. The rearrangement joins TRBV11-1 to TRBJ2-1, with a possible D match to TRBD2 (6 bases). V dropped 4 bases and J dropped 8 bases, with 18 bases sitting between them. CDR1 is SGHAT, CDR2 FQDESV, per germline (reference sequence). This CDR3 region has 15 residues.

This clonotype came up many times. This rearrangement joins TRBV4-3 to TRBJ2-3; 7 positions agree with TRBD2. Germline CDR1 reads LGHNA; CDR2 reads YSLEER. This CDR3 is 16 amino acids long. Trimming at V came to 0 bases and at J to 5 bases, leaving 8 bases not matched to a gene. The CDR3 bases are TGCGCCAGCAGCCAAGATCACCGGACTAGGGAAGATACGCAGTATTTT. This encodes CASSQDHRTREDTQYF.

V usage is TRBV7-8 and J usage is TRBJ2-2; possible D gene TRBD1, 6 bases. Germline assignment: CDR1 SGHVS and CDR2 FQNEAQ. V lost 2 bases and J 6 bases, leaving 10 bases between the germline ends. This CDR3 contains 14 residues. CDR3 region: CASSLPTGPGELFF. CDR3 bases: TGTGCCAGCAGCTTACCCACAGGGCCCGGGGAGCTGTTTTTT.

The table lists this clonotype with a few counts. This chain links TRBV14 with TRBJ2-2, with TRBD1 matching 8 bases. V gave up 1 base and J gave up 3 bases; unmatched junction bases: 4. CDR1 is SGHDN, CDR2 FVKESK, per germline. This CDR3 comprises 16 residues. The CDR3 nucleotides read TGTGCCAGCAGCCAAGCAGGGGGCGCGCACACCGGGGAGCTGTTTTTT. It encodes CASSQAGGAHTGELFF.

The rearrangement links TRBV5-1 to TRBJ2-7, with TRBD1 matching 10 bases. CDR1 is SGHRS and CDR2 is YFSETQ in the germline V gene. CDR3 length: 12 residues. The V and J ends lost 7 bases and 2 bases, in that order; junction bases with no gene match: 0. Here the CDR3 reads CASGTGAYEQYF. CDR3 in DNA: TGCGCCAGCGGGACAGGGGCCTACGAGCAGTACTTC. The variable domain in full, completed from reference TRBV5-1 and TRBJ2-7, reads KAGVTQTPRYLIKTRGQQVTLSCSPISGHRSVSWYQQTPGQGLQFLFEYFSETQRNKGNFPGRFSGRQFSNSRSEMNVSTLELGDSALYLCASGTGAYEQYFGPGTRLTVT.

This chain joins TRBV7-2 and TRBJ2-3; the match to TRBD2 covers 9 bases. The CDR3 extends over 14 amino acids. Losses at the gene ends were 2 bases for V and 6 bases for J; bases not matched to a gene: 3. Germline-derived CDR1 and CDR2 are SGHTA and FQGNSA. The CDR3 sequence: CASSLLAGKDTQYF. CDR3 sequence (DNA): TGTGCCAGCAGCTTACTAGCGGGGAAGGATACGCAGTATTTT.